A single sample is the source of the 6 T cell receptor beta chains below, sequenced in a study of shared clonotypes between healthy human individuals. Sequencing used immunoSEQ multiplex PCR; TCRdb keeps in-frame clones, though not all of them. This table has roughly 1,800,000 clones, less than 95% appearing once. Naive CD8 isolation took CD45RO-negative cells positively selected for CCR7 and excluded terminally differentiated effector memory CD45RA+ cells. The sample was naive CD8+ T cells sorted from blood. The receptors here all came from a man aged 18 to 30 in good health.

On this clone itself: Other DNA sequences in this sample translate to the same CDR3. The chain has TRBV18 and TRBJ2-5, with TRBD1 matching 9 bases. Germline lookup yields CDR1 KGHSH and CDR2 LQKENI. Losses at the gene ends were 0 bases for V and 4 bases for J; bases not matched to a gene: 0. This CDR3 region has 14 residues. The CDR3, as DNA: TGTGCCAGCTCACCACCGGACAGGGGAGAGACCCAGTACTTC. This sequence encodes CASSPPDRGETQYF.

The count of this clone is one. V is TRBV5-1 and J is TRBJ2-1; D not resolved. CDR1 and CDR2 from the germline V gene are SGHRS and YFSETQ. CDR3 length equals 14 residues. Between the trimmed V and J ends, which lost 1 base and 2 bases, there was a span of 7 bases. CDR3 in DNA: TGCGCCAGCAGCTTGTTGTCAACCTACAATGAGCAGTTCTTC. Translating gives CASSLLSTYNEQFF.

The CDR3 sequence: CASSLERQTQYF. The CDR3 bases are TGTGCCAGCAGCCTGGAGCGTCAGACCCAGTACTTC. The V and J genes are TRBV7-9 and TRBJ2-5; D is unresolved. Germline CDR1 and CDR2: SEHNR and FQNEAQ (reference sequence). The CDR3 sequence is 12 residues long. V lost 5 bases and J 6 bases, leaving 10 bases between the germline ends. Full variable domain (outside the CDR3, taken from reference TRBV7-9 and TRBJ2-5): DTGVSQNPRHKITKRGQNVTFRCDPISEHNRLYWYRQTLGQGPEFLTYFQNEAQLEKSRLLSDRFSAERPKGSFSTLEIQRTEQGDSAMYLCASSLERQTQYFGPGTRLLVL.

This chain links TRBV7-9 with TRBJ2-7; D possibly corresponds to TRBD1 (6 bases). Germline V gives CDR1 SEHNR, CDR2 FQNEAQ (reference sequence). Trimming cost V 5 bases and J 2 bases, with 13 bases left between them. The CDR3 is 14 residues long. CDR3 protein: CASSHSDSPYEQYF. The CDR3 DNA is TGTGCCAGCAGCCATTCGGACAGCCCCTACGAGCAGTACTTC.

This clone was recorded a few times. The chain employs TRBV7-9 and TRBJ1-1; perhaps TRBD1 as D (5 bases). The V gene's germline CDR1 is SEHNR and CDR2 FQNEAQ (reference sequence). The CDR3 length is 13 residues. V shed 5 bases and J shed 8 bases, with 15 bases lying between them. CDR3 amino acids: CASSPGGGPEAFF. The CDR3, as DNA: TGTGCCAGCAGCCCCGGGGGGGGACCCGAAGCTTTCTTT.

CDR3 bases: TGTGCCAGCAGCCTCACCGGGACACCGGGACCCTATGGCTACACCTTC. This codes for CASSLTGTPGPYGYTF. The V gene is TRBV7-9, the J gene TRBJ1-2; tentative D call: TRBD1 (6 bases). The CDR3 is 16 residues long. The V gene's germline CDR1 is SEHNR and CDR2 FQNEAQ (reference sequence). V lost 5 bases to trimming and J lost 4 bases, with 20 bases between them.